This TCR beta chain was identified in a study of blood T cells in healthy people across ages (dated by TCRdb to the mid-2010s). For the wider study: In model experiments, template switching captured roughly one uniquely barcoded TCR beta cDNA molecule for every two T cells. Age-related changes in TCR beta repertoire diversity were measured in the study by deep sequencing normalized with unique cDNA molecular identifiers. The donors were divided into four age groups: young (average roughly 15 years), middle-aged (roughly 40), aged (approximately 64) and long-lived (about 79). Two additional independent replicas of 1 million unique cDNA reads from the same blood draw were analyzed for two donors (one aged 18 to 29 and one aged 80 or older). Here is what the overall study found, with its caveats: The long-lived group showed more naive CD4+ T cells, fewer expanded clones and increased TCR diversity than the aged group, suggesting age selection. Observed TCR beta diversity correlated strongly with the percentage of naive T cells measured by flow cytometry. Since profiling was done on bulk unsorted PBMCs, naive and antigen-experienced compartments could not be conclusively compared. Observed TCR beta diversity per million T cells fell roughly linearly with age, and a significant reduction was already apparent by age roughly 40. Because the CMV infection status of the donors was unknown, age-related changes in expanded clonotypes may potentially have been confounded. Estimates of total diversity based on one million sequenced T cells were regarded as lower bounds and as underestimates.

Receptors were amplified or captured by 5' RACE. Sequenced using an Illumina HiSeq 2500. The second PCR ran for roughly 7 to 11 cycles and used a J-beta primer mix along with a sample-barcoded 5' primer. A template-switch 5' adaptor carrying 12 random nucleotides introduced a unique molecular identifier onto each TCR beta cDNA molecule. Each sample yielded at least 2.5 million CDR3-containing paired-end reads. The Mint cDNA synthesis kit, primed by a TRBC-specific oligonucleotide, was used to synthesize first-strand cDNA from all RNA. All cDNA was treated with uracil-DNA glycosylase and then went through a first 18-cycle PCR with the universal primers M1SS and BC2_uni_R. As for the original processing: For normalization, 1 million high-quality reads, each with a distinct molecular identifier, were randomly selected from each sample. Instead of being binned into consensus sequences, reads that shared molecular identifiers were thrown out. CDR3 identification, clonotype clustering and error correction used MiTCR with a Q25 quality threshold and the strictest error-elimination algorithm. A nonparametric unseen species model with Euler transformation was used to estimate lower-bound total TCR beta diversity. Through fastp at Q25 and MiXCR, TCRdb rebuilt clones from the public reads, retaining in-frame beta chains. A single entry per CDR3 protein holds the most common genes and DNA from its merged rows. TCRdb, rather than the study authors, made the V and J calls. The sample yields around 990,000 distinct CDR3 sequences; approximately 25% were counted once. In total, the top ten clones hold about 0.8% of the sample.

Comment on this clonotype: Its target antigen remains unknown. The junction departs from the called germline gene at one end, perhaps through a read error.

Per the germline V gene (reference sequence), MNHEY is the CDR1 and SMNVEV is the CDR2. Its CDR3 holds 16 amino acids, cysteine through phenylalanine. Only the CDR3 portion is preserved as DNA: 48 bases, with reading frame beginning at the first base. The roughly 39 donors, aged about 6 to 95 years, were systemically healthy Caucasian individuals from Russia. Roughly 9.5 milliliters of peripheral blood were drawn from each donor into EDTA-treated Vacutainer tubes. Ficoll-Paque density-gradient centrifugation was used to isolate PBMCs, with at least 6.5 million per sample. Trizol reagent was used to extract total RNA from PBMCs, with at least 5 micrograms per sample. The percentages of naive CD45RAhigh/CD27high T cells were determined by flow cytometry on a PBMC aliquot from every donor. This sample was also put to use in a study of T cells of mothers and their children. From the second report: Nine systemically healthy Caucasian individuals, comprising three mothers and their six children, were included as donors. cDNA synthesis consumed the entire amount of extracted RNA, loaded at around 1.4 ug RNA in each 15 ul reaction. In the second PCR, sample barcodes and 2-4 random nucleotides were introduced via the M1S primer. More than 9 million TCR beta CDR3 reads were obtained from each mother, and several million reads were obtained from each child. TCR recombination output is similarly shaped by thymic selection in related and unrelated pairs, with a minor effect exerted by inherited differences. Related mother-child pairs always showed normalized repertoire overlap that was slightly higher than in unrelated mother-child pairs, though the difference was never significant. No persistent microchimeric T cell clones were found, with a detection sensitivity of approximately 100 clones per million clonotypes. To look for features that set related mother-child pairs apart from unrelated individuals, the researchers ran deep NGS to compare the TCR beta repertoires of mothers and children. The mean age was roughly 40 +/- 4 years for the mothers and around 10 +/- 4 years for the children. After adapter ligation with NEBNext reagents, the libraries were sequenced on Illumina HiSeq 2000 with 100+100 nt paired-end reads. Mother and child libraries were prepared a month apart and sequenced in separate runs to prevent cross-contamination. Each donor had between roughly 500,000 and 2,200,000 distinct TCR beta clonotypes identified. Naive TCR beta clonotypes were estimated from low-frequency clonotypes matched to each donor's FACS-determined naive share, without sorting.

Recombination connected TRBV27 to TRBJ2-7, with 8 bases in between that match TRBD2. The clonotype comes from a girl aged 2 to 10 in good health. Material: blood. The CDR3 protein sequence reads: CASSLRGLEARYERYF. The bases are TGTGCCAGCAGTTTACGGGGACTAGAGGCTCGCTACGAGCGGTACTTC.